The 16 T cell receptor beta chains given below trace back to one sample, sequenced in a study of beta chain features in type 1 diabetes listed by TCRdb under 2018. The study at large found these results: Type 1 diabetes patients showed a moderate but significant shortening of TCRB CDR3 length in all four CD4+ subsets.

The protocol used for the library was the immunoSEQ multiplex PCR assay. The entire isolated RNA was reverse transcribed using the High Capacity cDNA Reverse Transcription Kit, and thus expressed TCRB transcripts were sequenced. TCRdb retrieved this table from immuneACCESS and kept in-frame rearrangements only. Not all clones are present; in checked studies, unresolved V genes account for under half, and no reason is known for the remainder. The sample contains hundreds of thousands of clones, over 10% of them found a single time. The ten largest clonotypes hold about 0.02% of the sample. The antigens for these receptors are not known. The sequenced sample consisted of naive CD4+ T cells from blood. In the paper's terms, the cell subset or site label means: true naive CD4+ T cells. All receptors come from a man between 18 and 29 years old with type 1 diabetes.

This clone was counted between two and nine times. In DNA form, the CDR3 reads TGTGCCACCAGCAGAGATTCGAACACTGAAGCTTTCTTT. Protein sequence: CATSRDSNTEAFF. The chain has TRBV15 and TRBJ1-1, with D hard to call. Trimming pared 0 bases from V and 1 base from J, leaving 3 bases between. CDR1 LNHNV and CDR2 YYDKDF come from the germline V gene (reference sequence). There are 13 residues in the CDR3.

In this sample, this clone turned up a few times. At the DNA level, this CDR3 is encoded by other sequences in the same sample as well. The V call is TRBV19, the J call TRBJ1-1; weak D call: TRBD1 (5 bases). Germline V lookup: CDR1 LNHDA, CDR2 SQIVND (reference sequence). The CDR3 runs 12 residues. Between the trimmed V and J ends, which lost 8 bases and 4 bases, there was a span of 11 bases. CDR3 DNA sequence: TGTGCCAGTCGGCAGGGAGGCACTGAAGCTTTCTTT. Protein product: CASRQGGTEAFF.

This clone was picked up a small number of times. The chain joins TRBV6-5 to TRBJ1-2, with unresolved D. The CDR3 sequence is 15 residues long. The germline V gene has CDR1 MNHEY and CDR2 SVGAGI. V was pared by 0 bases and J by 2 bases, with 10 bases between. The CDR3 protein is CASSYSSGRNYGYTF. In DNA, the CDR3 is TGTGCCAGCAGTTACTCGTCGGGGAGGAACTATGGCTACACCTTC.

The chain is built from TRBV30 and TRBJ1-2; D may be TRBD1 (5 bases). Germline V gives CDR1 GTSNPN, CDR2 SVGIG (reference sequence). V lost 2 bases and J 0 bases, leaving 16 bases between the germline ends. The length of the CDR3 is 16 residues. CDR3 residues: CAWSLTPGLANYGYTF. Here the CDR3 DNA reads TGTGCCTGGAGTCTAACCCCAGGGTTAGCTAACTATGGCTACACCTTC.

This clone has a handful of counts. This chain's CDR3 is CASSAAPLGSPNTEAFF. The CDR3 nucleotides are TGTGCCAGCAGCGCCGCCCCTCTGGGGAGCCCAAACACTGAAGCTTTCTTT. The chain employs TRBV9 and TRBJ1-1; D is undetermined. This CDR3 region has 17 residues. The ends were cut back, 3 bases at V and 2 bases at J, with 20 bases in the middle. Germline CDR1 and CDR2: SGDLS and YYNGEE.

This chain connects TRBV28 to TRBJ1-5; 8 bases match TRBD1. This CDR3 spans 16 amino acids. J was trimmed by 5 bases and V by 5 bases; bases with no gene match: 11. In germline, CDR1 is MDHEN, CDR2 SYDVKM. The CDR3 reads CASSVIQGAVDQPQHF. The CDR3 region has the DNA TGTGCCAGCAGTGTGATCCAGGGGGCCGTCGATCAGCCCCAGCATTTT.

The chain combines TRBV28 with TRBJ2-2; 7 nucleotides agree with TRBD1. Germline CDR1 is MDHEN and CDR2 is SYDVKM. J was trimmed by 5 bases and V by 2 bases; bases with no gene match: 8. There are 16 residues in the CDR3. CDR3 in DNA: TGTGCCAGCAGTTTAATTAACCCAGGGGGAACCGGGGAGCTGTTTTTT. As protein: CASSLINPGGTGELFF.

This clone turned up a few times. The CDR3 loop is CSAPTGGDYGYTF. The CDR3 coding sequence is TGCAGCGCCCCGACAGGGGGGGACTATGGCTACACCTTC. V is TRBV29-1 and J is TRBJ1-2; 9 nucleotides agree with TRBD1. V lost 7 bases and J lost 3; bases outside the gene matches: 6. Germline assignment: CDR1 SQVTM and CDR2 ANQGSEA. The CDR3 is made up of 13 amino acids.

In DNA, the CDR3 is TGTGCCAGCAGCTTAGATGGAGGCGAGCAGTTCTTC. This translates into CASSLDGGEQFF. The chain employs TRBV7-9 and TRBJ2-1; tentative D call: TRBD2 (5 bases). The V end lost 1 base, the J end lost 10 bases, and 8 bases lay between the germline ends. This CDR3 has 12 residues. CDR1 and CDR2 (germline): SEHNR, FQNEAQ (reference sequence).

This clone was observed a handful of times. The gene calls are TRBV27 and TRBJ2-1; D perhaps matches TRBD1 (8 bases). Trimming shortened V by 4 bases and J by 14 bases, and 21 bases separated the two germline ends. The germline V gene has CDR1 MNHEY and CDR2 SMNVEV (reference sequence). The CDR3 spans 14 residues. The CDR3 here is CASSWGVRTGREFF. CDR3 bases: TGTGCCAGCAGTTGGGGGGTTCGGACAGGGAGGGAGTTCTTC.

This clone has just a few counts. The chain has TRBV5-4 and TRBJ2-3; D is ambiguous. Germline lookup yields CDR1 SGHNT and CDR2 YYREEE (reference sequence). This CDR3 region has 14 residues. The ends were cut back, 1 base at V and 5 bases at J, with 11 bases in the middle. In nucleotides, the CDR3 is TGTGCCAGCAGCTTGTCCTCTCTGAGAGATACGCAGTATTTT. It specifies CASSLSSLRDTQYF.

The genes are TRBV28 and TRBJ2-1, with D possibly being TRBD2 (7 bases). Germline V lookup: CDR1 MDHEN, CDR2 SYDVKM. Deletions cut 5 bases from V and 5 bases from J, with 16 bases between. This CDR3 spans 15 amino acids. CDR3 protein: CASSGEGQGDNEQFF. As DNA, the CDR3 is TGTGCCAGCAGTGGGGAGGGACAAGGAGACAATGAGCAGTTCTTC. Using reference TRBV28 and TRBJ2-1 for the parts outside the CDR3, the full variable domain is DVKVTQSSRYLVKRTGEKVFLECVQDMDHENMFWYRQDPGLGLRLIYFSYDVKMKEKGDIPEGYSVSREKKERFSLILESASTNQTSMYLCASSGEGQGDNEQFFGPGTRLTVL.

The chain employs TRBV5-4 and TRBJ2-1; a possible D gene is TRBD2 (5 bases). This CDR3 region has 12 residues. CDR1 is SGHNT, CDR2 YYREEE, per germline (reference sequence). Trimming cost V 3 bases and J 7 bases, with 8 bases left between them. CDR3 in DNA: TGTGCCAGCAGCTCTCCGGGGAATGAGCAGTTCTTC. The encoded protein is CASSSPGNEQFF.

The genes are TRBV5-1 and TRBJ2-2; no reliable D call. The CDR3 totals 15 residues. Trimming pared 0 bases from V and 3 bases from J, leaving 9 bases between. Germline V gene lookup returns CDR1 SGHRS and CDR2 YFSETQ. CDR3 DNA: TGCGCCAGCAGCTTGGCTGGTCGTGACACCGGGGAGCTGTTTTTT. Its translation is CASSLAGRDTGELFF. The full variable domain, with the rest looked up from reference TRBV5-1 and TRBJ2-2, is KAGVTQTPRYLIKTRGQQVTLSCSPISGHRSVSWYQQTPGQGLQFLFEYFSETQRNKGNFPGRFSGRQFSNSRSEMNVSTLELGDSALYLCASSLAGRDTGELFFGEGSRLTVL.

The genes are TRBV19 and TRBJ2-7, with D possibly being TRBD1 or TRBD2 (5 bases each). The CDR3 totals 14 residues. Trimming left V 5 bases short and J 6 bases short, with 17 bases between. Germline V CDR1 and CDR2: LNHDA, SQIVND (reference sequence). CDR3 DNA: TGTGCCAGTAGTGTCAGGGTACGGGCGGGCGAGCAGTACTTC. It specifies CASSVRVRAGEQYF.

This chain uses TRBV23-1 with TRBJ1-3, with D possibly being TRBD1 (6 bases). TRBV23-1 is known as an ORF, though its function is uncertain. The CDR3 has 19 residues. V was pared by 7 bases and J by 0 bases, with 25 bases between. This CDR3 reads CASIPVGCGTRHSGNTIYF. CDR3 sequence (DNA): TGCGCCAGCATCCCGGTGGGTTGCGGGACACGGCACTCTGGAAACACCATATATTTT.